This T cell receptor (beta chain) was sequenced for a study of T cells in Graves' hyperthyroidism and ophthalmopathy. CDR3 length: 16 residues. V was shortened by 6 bases and J by 1 base, with 18 bases between the two germline ends. Per the germline V gene, CDR1 is SGHTA and CDR2 is FQGNSA. Remarks on this clonotype: Antigen: not known.

What was amplified from RNA transcripts were TCR beta CDR3 regions. TCR CDR3 regions were first amplified by RT-PCR with HTBI primers. TCRdb redid the calling of the multiplex PCR reads with MiXCR, one entry per CDR3 protein. The sample includes roughly 49,000 distinct CDR3 sequences, 45% to 65% of them seen just once. Participants, patients aged 18 to 65, had newly diagnosed hyperthyroidism with a duration under 2 months. Each diagnosis drew on symptoms, thyroxine, TRAb, thyroid ultrasound and orbital computed tomography findings. General study findings and limits: Most thyroid clonotypes with frequency above 0.001 were detected in blood.

The chain joins TRBV7-2 to TRBJ1-1; maybe TRBD1 (6 bases). The source material was peripheral blood or thyroid tissue (not recorded which). The sequence came from a man aged 18 to 30 with Graves' hyperthyroidism. CDR3 sequence (DNA): TGTGCCAGCAGTTGGAGCGGGGGGCGGACGAACACTGAAGCTTTCTTT. As protein: CASSWSGGRTNTEAFF.